This T cell receptor beta chain stems from a study of T cell repertoires in cytomegalovirus infection. TCRdb reanalysed the reads using MiXCR and keeps one entry per CDR3 protein. This sample has about 83,000 distinct CDR3 sequences, with roughly a quarter found just once. A remark on this clonotype: Antigen specificity is unknown.

Source: CD8+ T cells from cultured PBMCs, taken from culture after CMV antigen stimulation. The TCR was taken from a human donor in good health (CMV status not recorded). Some clones in this sample may be carry-over from other donors' samples.

In DNA form, the CDR3 reads TGCGCCAGCAGCCATTTCGGGGCCCAAGAGACCCAGTACTTC. Amino acid sequence: CASSHFGAQETQYF. The genes are TRBV4-1 and TRBJ2-5; D may correspond to TRBD1 or TRBD2 (5 bases each). V lost 3 bases, J lost 1 base, and 9 bases lay in between. Germline V gene sequence: CDR1 MGHRA, CDR2 YSYEKL. The CDR3 spans 14 residues.